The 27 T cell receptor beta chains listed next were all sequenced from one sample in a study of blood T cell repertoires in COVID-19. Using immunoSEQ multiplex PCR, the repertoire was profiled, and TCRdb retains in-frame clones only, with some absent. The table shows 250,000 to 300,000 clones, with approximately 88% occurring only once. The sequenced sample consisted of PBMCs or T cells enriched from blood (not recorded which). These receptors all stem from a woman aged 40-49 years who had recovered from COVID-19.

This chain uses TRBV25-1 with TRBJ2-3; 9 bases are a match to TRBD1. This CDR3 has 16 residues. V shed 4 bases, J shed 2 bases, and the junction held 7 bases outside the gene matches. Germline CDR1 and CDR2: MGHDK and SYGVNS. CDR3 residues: CASSATGTGYTDTQYF. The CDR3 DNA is TGTGCCAGCAGTGCTACCGGGACAGGGTACACAGATACGCAGTATTTT. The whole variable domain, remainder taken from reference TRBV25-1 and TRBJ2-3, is EADIYQTPRYLVIGTGKKITLECSQTMGHDKMYWYQQDPGMELHLIHYSYGVNSTEKGDLSSESTVSRIRTEHFPLTLESARPSHTSQYLCASSATGTGYTDTQYFGPGTRLTVL.

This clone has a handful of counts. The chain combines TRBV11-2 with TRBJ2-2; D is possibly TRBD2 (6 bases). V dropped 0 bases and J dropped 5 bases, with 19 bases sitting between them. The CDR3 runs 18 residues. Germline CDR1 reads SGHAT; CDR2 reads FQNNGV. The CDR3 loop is CASSLDPKLAGRTGELFF. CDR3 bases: TGTGCCAGCAGCTTAGATCCAAAACTAGCTGGAAGAACCGGGGAGCTGTTTTTT. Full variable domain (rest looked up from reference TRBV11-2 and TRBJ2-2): EAGVAQSPRYKIIEKRQSVAFWCNPISGHATLYWYQQILGQGPKLLIQFQNNGVVDDSQLPKDRFSAERLKGVDSTLKIQPAKLEDSAVYLCASSLDPKLAGRTGELFFGEGSRLTVL.

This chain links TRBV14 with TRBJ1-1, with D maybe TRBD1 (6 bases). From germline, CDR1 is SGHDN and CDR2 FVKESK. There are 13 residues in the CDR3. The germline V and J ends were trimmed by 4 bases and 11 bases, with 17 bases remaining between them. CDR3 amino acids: CASSPSNRVNAFF. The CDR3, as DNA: TGTGCCAGCAGCCCGTCCAACAGGGTGAACGCTTTCTTT. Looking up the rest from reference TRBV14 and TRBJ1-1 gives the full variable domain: EAGVTQFPSHSVIEKGQTVTLRCDPISGHDNLYWYRRVMGKEIKFLLHFVKESKQDESGMPNNRFLAERTGGTYSTLKVQPAELEDSGVYFCASSPSNRVNAFFGQGTRLTVV.

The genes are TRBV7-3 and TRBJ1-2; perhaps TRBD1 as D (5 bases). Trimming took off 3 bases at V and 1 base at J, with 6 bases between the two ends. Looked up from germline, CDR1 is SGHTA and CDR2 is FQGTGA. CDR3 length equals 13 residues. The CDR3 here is CASSLTVNYGYTF. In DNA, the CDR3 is TGTGCCAGCAGCTTGACAGTTAACTATGGCTACACCTTC.

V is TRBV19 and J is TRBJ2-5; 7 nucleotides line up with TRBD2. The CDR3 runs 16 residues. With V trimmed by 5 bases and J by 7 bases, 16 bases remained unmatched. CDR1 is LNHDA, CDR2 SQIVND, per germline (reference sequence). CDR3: CASSGIGGKGLGTQYF. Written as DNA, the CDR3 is TGTGCCAGTAGTGGCATCGGGGGGAAAGGGTTGGGGACCCAGTACTTC.

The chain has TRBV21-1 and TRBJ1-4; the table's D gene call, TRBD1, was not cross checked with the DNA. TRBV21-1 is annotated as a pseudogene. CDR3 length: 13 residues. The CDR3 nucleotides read TGTGCCAGCAAGGGGAAGGGAAGTGAAAAACTGTTTTTT. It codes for CASKGKGSEKLFF.

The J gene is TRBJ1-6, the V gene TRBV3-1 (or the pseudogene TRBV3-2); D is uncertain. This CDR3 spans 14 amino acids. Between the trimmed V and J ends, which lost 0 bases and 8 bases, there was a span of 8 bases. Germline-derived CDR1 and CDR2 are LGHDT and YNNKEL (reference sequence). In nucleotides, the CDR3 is TGTGCCAGCAGCCAAGATTATCAGGATTCACCCCTCCACTTT. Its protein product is CASSQDYQDSPLHF.

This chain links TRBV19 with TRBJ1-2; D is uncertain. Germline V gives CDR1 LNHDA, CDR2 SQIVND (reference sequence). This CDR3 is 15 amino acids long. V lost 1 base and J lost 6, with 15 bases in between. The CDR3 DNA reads TGTGCCAGTAGTATAGGAGGGAGAGGGATGGATGGCTACACCTTC. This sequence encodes CASSIGGRGMDGYTF.

CDR3: CASSLALRGRKNTGELFF. Here the CDR3 DNA reads TGTGCCAGCAGCTTAGCGCTCCGCGGGAGGAAGAACACCGGGGAGCTGTTTTTT. The chain uses TRBV7-6 and TRBJ2-2; 8 bases match TRBD2. The CDR3 sequence is 18 residues long. CDR1 SGHVS and CDR2 FNYEAQ come from the germline V gene. Trimming removed 0 bases from V and 1 base from J; junction bases left unmatched: 7.

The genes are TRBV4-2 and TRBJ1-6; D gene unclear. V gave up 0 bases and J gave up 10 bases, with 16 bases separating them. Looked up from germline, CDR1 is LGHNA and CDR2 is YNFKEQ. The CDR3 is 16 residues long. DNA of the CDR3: TGTGCCAGCAGCCAAGATCCCCGAGGGAGGGAGTCACCCCTCCACTTT. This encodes CASSQDPRGRESPLHF.

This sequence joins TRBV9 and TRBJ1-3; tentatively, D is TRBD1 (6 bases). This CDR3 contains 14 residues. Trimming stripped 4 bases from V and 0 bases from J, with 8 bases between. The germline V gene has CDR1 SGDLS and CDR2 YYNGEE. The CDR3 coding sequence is TGTGCCAGCAGCCAACAGGGCTCTGGAAACACCATATATTTT. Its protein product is CASSQQGSGNTIYF.

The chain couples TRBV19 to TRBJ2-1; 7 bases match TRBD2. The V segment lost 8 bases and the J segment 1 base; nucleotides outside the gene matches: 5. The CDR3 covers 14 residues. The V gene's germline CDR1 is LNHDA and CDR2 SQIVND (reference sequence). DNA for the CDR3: TGTGCCAGTCCCGAGCGGGGTTCCTACAATGAGCAGTTCTTC. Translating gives CASPERGSYNEQFF.

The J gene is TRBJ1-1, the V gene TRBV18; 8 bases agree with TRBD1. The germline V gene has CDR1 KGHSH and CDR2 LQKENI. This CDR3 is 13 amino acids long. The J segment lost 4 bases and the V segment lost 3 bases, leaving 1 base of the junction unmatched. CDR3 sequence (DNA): TGTGCCAGCTCACCTCAGGGGGCCACTGAAGCTTTCTTT. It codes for CASSPQGATEAFF. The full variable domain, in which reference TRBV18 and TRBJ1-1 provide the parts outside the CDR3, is NAGVMQNPRHLVRRRGQEARLRCSPMKGHSHVYWYRQLPEEGLKFMVYLQKENIIDESGMPKERFSAEFPKEGPSILRIQQVVRGDSAAYFCASSPQGATEAFFGQGTRLTVV.

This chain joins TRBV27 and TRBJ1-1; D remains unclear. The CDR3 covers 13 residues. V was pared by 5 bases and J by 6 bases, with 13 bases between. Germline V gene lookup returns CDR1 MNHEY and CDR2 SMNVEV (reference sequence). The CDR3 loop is CASSLRLVSEAFF. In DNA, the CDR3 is TGTGCCAGCAGTCTTCGACTTGTATCTGAAGCTTTCTTT.

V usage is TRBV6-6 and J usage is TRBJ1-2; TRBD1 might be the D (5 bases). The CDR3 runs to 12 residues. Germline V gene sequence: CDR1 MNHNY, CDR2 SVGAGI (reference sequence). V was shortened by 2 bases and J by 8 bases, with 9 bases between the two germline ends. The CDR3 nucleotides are TGTGCCAGCAGTTACGACAGATCCGGCTACACCTTC. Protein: CASSYDRSGYTF.

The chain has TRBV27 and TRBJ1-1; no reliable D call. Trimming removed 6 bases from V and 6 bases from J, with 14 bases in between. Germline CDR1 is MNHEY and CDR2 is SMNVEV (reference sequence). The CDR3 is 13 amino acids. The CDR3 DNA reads TGTGCCAGCAGCAGAGAGATGGGCGCTGAAGCTTTCTTT. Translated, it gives CASSREMGAEAFF.

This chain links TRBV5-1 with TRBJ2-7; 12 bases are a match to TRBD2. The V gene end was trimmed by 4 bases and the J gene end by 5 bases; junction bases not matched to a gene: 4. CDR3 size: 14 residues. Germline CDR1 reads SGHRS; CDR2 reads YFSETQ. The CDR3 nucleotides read TGCGCCAGCAGCGTACTAGCGGGGGGCAACGAGCAGTACTTC. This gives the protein CASSVLAGGNEQYF.

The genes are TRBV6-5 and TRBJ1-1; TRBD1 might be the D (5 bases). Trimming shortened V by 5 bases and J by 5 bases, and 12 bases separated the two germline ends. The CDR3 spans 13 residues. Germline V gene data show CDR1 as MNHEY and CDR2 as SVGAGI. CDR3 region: CASSPQGRTEAFF. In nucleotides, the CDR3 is TGTGCCAGCAGTCCGCAGGGAAGAACTGAAGCTTTCTTT.

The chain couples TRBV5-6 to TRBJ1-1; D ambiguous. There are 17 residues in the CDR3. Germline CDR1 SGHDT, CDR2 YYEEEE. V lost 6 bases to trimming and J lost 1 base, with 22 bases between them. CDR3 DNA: TGTGCCAGCACCGGTCGGGAGGGAGATCCTTCGAACACTGAAGCTTTCTTT. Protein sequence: CASTGREGDPSNTEAFF.

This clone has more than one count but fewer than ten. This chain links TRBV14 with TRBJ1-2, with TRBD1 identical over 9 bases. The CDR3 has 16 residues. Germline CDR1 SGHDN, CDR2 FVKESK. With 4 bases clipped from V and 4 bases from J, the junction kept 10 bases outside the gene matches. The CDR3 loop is CASSRIDRDRAYGYTF. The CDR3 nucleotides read TGTGCCAGCAGCCGGATTGACCGGGACAGGGCCTATGGCTACACCTTC.

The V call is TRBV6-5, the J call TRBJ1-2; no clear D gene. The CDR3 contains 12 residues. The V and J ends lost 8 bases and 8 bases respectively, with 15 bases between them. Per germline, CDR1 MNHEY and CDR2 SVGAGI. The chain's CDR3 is CASSRTPGGYTF. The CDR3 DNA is TGTGCCAGCTCTCGGACGCCGGGGGGCTACACCTTC.

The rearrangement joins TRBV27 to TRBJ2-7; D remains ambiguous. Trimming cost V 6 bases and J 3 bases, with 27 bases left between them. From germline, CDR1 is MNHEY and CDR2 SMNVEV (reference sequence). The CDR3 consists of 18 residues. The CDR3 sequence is CASSQTAGLRYPLYEQYF. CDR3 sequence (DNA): TGTGCCAGCAGCCAAACCGCAGGTCTTAGATACCCCCTCTACGAGCAGTACTTC.

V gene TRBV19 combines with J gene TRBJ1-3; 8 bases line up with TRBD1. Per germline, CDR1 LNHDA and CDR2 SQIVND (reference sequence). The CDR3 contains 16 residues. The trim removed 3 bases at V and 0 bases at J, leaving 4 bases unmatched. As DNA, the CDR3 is TGTGCCAGTAGTATGGGGACAGGCGTCTCTGGAAACACCATATATTTT. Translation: CASSMGTGVSGNTIYF.

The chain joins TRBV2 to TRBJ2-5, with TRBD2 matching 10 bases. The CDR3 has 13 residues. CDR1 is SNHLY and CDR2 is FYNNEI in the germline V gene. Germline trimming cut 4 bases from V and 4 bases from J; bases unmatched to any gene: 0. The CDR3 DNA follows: TGTGCCAGCAGTGGACTAGCGGGAGAGACCCAGTACTTC. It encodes CASSGLAGETQYF.

CDR3 amino acids: CSVRTGTSAAFF. For the CDR3, the DNA is TGCAGCGTCCGGACAGGGACTTCGGCAGCTTTCTTT. The V gene is TRBV29-1, the J gene TRBJ1-1; TRBD1 aligns across 8 bases. Germline V CDR1 and CDR2: SQVTM, ANQGSEA. The CDR3 extends over 12 amino acids. Unmatched junction bases numbered 10, after V lost 6 bases and J lost 10 bases.

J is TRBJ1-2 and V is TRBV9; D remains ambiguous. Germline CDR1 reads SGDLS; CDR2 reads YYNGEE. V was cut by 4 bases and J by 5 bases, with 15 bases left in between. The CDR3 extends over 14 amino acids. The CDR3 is CASSLDGRVYGYTF. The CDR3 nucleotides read TGTGCCAGCAGCCTGGACGGGAGGGTTTATGGCTACACCTTC.

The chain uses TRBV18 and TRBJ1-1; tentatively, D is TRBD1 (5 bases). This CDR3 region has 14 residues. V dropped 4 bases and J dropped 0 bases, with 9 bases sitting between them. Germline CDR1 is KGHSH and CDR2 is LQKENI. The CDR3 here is CASSQGLMNTEAFF. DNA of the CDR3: TGTGCCAGCTCACAGGGACTCATGAACACTGAAGCTTTCTTT.